This T cell receptor beta chain comes out of a study of beta chain features in type 1 diabetes. General observations from the study: Shortening of TCRB CDR3s, moderate but significant, appeared in all four CD4+ subsets of Type 1 diabetes patients.

It was via CD45RO/CCR7/CD25/CD127/CD95/CD27 that CD4+ naive, central memory, regulatory and stem cell-like memory cells were sorted. This clone was observed a few times. Its target is not known. Trimming at V came to 5 bases and at J to 9 bases, leaving 13 bases not matched to a gene. The CDR3 totals 15 residues. Germline CDR1 SEHNR, CDR2 FQNEAQ (reference sequence). Expressed TCRB transcripts were sequenced because the entire RNA isolate underwent reverse transcription. Assay: immunoSEQ multiplex PCR; the TCRdb copy retains only in-frame clones and omits some. Of some 130,000 clones listed, roughly 10% are singletons.

This chain uses TRBV7-9 with TRBJ2-4, with 7 bases identical to TRBD1. This receptor was obtained from a man aged 25-40 years with type 1 diabetes. Sequenced material: central memory CD4+ T cells from blood. CDR3: CASSMDRFWGSIQYF. The CDR3 nucleotides are TGTGCCAGCAGCATGGACAGGTTTTGGGGTAGCATTCAGTACTTC.